This T cell receptor (beta chain) emerged from a study of neurological immune-mediated disorders. Study-level results: The greatest TCR clonal expansion occurred in HTLV-1-associated myelopathy and the least in multiple sclerosis, which fell below healthy controls. CDR3 amino acid sequences of expanded clones were not shared across subjects, a result suggesting private repertoires in all groups.

5'RACE with 10-nucleotide random UMIs generated the cDNA. TCRdb re-analysed the 5' RACE reads in MiXCR, keeping a single row per CDR3 protein. The sample has about 20,000 distinct CDR3 sequences, about 2.6% seen once; the top ten hold approximately 5%. This clonotype appeared many times. What it binds is not known. There are 12 residues in the CDR3. Germline loops: CDR1 SEHNR, CDR2 FQNEAQ (reference sequence). V dropped 5 bases and J dropped 4 bases, with 8 bases sitting between them. The gene calls are TRBV7-9 and TRBJ1-1; D uncertain. This receptor was identified in a woman under 30 with multiple sclerosis. The sequencing sample was made of PBMCs. CDR3 bases: TGTGCCAGCAGCCAGGTTACCACTGAAGCTTTCTTT. Its protein product is CASSQVTTEAFF.